This T cell receptor beta chain is from a study of T cell repertoires and HLA-DP antigens. Points from the study as a whole: Against one allele, clones undetected before culture averaged roughly 38%; against the other, less than 65%.

This CDR3 spans 16 amino acids. Germline values: CDR1 LNHDA, CDR2 SQIVND (reference sequence). V shed 5 bases and J shed 4 bases, with 17 bases lying between them. Assay: immunoSEQ multiplex PCR; the TCRdb copy retains only in-frame clones and omits some. This table holds around 100,000 clones, 80% to 95% found once. As regards this clone: Its antigen is not identified.

The receptor was derived from a woman younger than 35 in good health and CMV-seronegative. The sequenced material came from CD4+ T cells from PBMCs. The chain links TRBV19 to TRBJ2-2; D is unclear. Here the CDR3 reads CASSRPRGVGTGELFF. The CDR3 DNA reads as TGTGCCAGTAGTCGTCCCCGTGGAGTCGGCACCGGGGAGCTGTTTTTT.